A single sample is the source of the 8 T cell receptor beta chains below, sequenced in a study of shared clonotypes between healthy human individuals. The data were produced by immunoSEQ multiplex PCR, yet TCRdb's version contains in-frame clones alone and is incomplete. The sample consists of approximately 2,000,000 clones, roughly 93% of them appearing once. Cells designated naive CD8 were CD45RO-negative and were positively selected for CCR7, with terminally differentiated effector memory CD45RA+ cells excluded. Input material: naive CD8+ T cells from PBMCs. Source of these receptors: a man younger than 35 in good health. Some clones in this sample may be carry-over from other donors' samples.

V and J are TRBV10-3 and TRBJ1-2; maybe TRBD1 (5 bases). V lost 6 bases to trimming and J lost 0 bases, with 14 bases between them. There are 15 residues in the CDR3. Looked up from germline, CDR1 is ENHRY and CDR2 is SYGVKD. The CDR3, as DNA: TGTGCCATCAGGGTCGGGACGGACACTAACTATGGCTACACCTTC. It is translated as CAIRVGTDTNYGYTF.

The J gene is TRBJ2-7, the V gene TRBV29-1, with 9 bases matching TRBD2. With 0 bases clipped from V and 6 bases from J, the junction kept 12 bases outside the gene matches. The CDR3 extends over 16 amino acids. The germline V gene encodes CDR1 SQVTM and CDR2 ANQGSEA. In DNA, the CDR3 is TGCAGCGTTGAAGAAAGAAGGCGGGAGGGCCCCTCCGAGCAGTACTTC. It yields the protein CSVEERRREGPSEQYF.

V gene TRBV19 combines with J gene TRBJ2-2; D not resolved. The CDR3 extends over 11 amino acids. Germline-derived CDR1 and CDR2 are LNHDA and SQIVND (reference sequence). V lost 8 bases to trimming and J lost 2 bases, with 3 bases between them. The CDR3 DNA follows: TGTGCCAGTGTCAACACCGGGGAGCTGTTTTTT. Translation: CASVNTGELFF.

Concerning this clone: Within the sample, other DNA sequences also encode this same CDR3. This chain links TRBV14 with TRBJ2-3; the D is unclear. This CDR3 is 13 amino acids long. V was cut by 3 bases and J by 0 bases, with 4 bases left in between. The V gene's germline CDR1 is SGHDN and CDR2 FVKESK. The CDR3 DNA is TGTGCCAGCAGCCAGGATAGCACAGATACGCAGTATTTT. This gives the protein CASSQDSTDTQYF.

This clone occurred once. The CDR3 loop is CASSEGTGAYQPQHF. The CDR3 region has the DNA TGTGCCAGCAGCGAGGGGACAGGGGCCTATCAGCCCCAGCATTTT. The chain joins TRBV5-6 to TRBJ1-5; 10 bases agree with TRBD1. The CDR3 covers 15 residues. Per germline, CDR1 SGHDT and CDR2 YYEEEE. V shed 4 bases and J 5 bases; nucleotides not matched to a gene: 6.

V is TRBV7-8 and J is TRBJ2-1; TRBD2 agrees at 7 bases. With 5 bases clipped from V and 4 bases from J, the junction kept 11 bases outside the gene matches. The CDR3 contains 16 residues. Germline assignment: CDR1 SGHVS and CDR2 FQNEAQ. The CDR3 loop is CASSASLAGAYNEQFF. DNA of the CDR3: TGTGCCAGCAGCGCCTCCCTGGCGGGAGCATACAATGAGCAGTTCTTC.

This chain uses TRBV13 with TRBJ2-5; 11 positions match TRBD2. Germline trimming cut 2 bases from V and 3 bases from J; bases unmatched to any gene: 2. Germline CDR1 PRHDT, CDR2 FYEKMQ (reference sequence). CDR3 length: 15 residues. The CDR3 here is CASSLKTSGEETQYF. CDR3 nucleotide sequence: TGTGCCAGCAGCTTAAAGACTAGCGGGGAAGAGACCCAGTACTTC.

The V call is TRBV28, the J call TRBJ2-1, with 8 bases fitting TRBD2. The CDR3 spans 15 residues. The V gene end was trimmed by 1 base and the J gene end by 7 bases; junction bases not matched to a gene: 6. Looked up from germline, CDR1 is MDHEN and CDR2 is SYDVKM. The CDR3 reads CASSLSSGRMNEQFF. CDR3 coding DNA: TGTGCCAGCAGTTTATCCAGCGGGAGAATGAATGAGCAGTTCTTC.